This entry is about one T cell receptor (beta chain). Its antigen is unknown. The sample contains more than one DNA sequence encoding this CDR3. This specimen belongs to a study of siplizumab effects on memory and regulatory T cells. Approximately 100,000 TCR templates were assayed per sample. Sequencing used immunoSEQ multiplex PCR; TCRdb keeps in-frame clones, though not all of them. Of about 85,000 clones in the sample, just under 95% were seen once. Study observations and caveats: Confirmation that proliferating Tregs from siplizumab cultures had suppressive function was not obtained. Sequences below about 10^-5 frequency were poorly captured, and few alloreactive clones mapped to unstimulated subsets.

The germline gives CDR1 MNHEY, CDR2 SMNVEV (reference sequence). Trimming cost V 6 bases and J 1 base, with 10 bases left between them. The CDR3 is made up of 14 amino acids. The clonotype was recovered from a human donor in good health. The specimen sequenced was CD8+ T cells sorted from blood. V gene TRBV27 combines with J gene TRBJ1-5, with D perhaps TRBD1 (6 bases). The CDR3 spells CASSLQGSNQPQHF. The CDR3 DNA follows: TGTGCCAGCAGCCTACAGGGAAGCAATCAGCCCCAGCATTTT.